In its sample, the clone carrying this TCR beta chain was seen a few times. The target antigen is unknown. Study results and caveats: Tumor memory CD4+ T cell TCR gene usage clustered with blood and lymph node memory CD4+ cells and lymph node naive CD4+ cells.

J gave up 6 bases and V 1 base, and 4 bases lay outside the gene matches. CDR1 is SGHTA, CDR2 FQGTGA, per germline. This CDR3 is 14 amino acids long. After constant-region reverse-primer amplification, full-length variable regions underwent semi-nested PCR with Nested Universal Primer A. TCRdb independently ran MiXCR on the 5' RACE reads; one entry per CDR3 protein. The sample contains approximately 53,000 distinct CDR3 sequences, about 28% of which appear only once. The source material was tumor-infiltrating memory CD4+ T cells sorted from the breast tumor. Subset in this sample: memory CD4+ T cells, CD4+CD45RO+CD25-. The sequence derives from a female donor with breast cancer. This sequence joins TRBV7-3 and TRBJ2-3, with 7 bases fitting TRBD2. The CDR3 loop reads CASSLKTSHDTQYF. In DNA, the CDR3 is TGTGCCAGCAGCTTAAAGACTAGCCACGATACGCAGTATTTT.